Reported below is one T cell receptor (beta chain). The data were obtained in a study of T cell changes during pregnancy in multiple sclerosis. The CDR3 is 14 residues long. Trimming stripped 3 bases from V and 5 bases from J, with 10 bases between. The germline gives CDR1 MGHRA, CDR2 YSYEKL. Assay used: immunoSEQ multiplex PCR; TCRdb lists only in-frame clones, some missing. The table shows 80,000 to 95,000 clones, with nearly 95% occurring only once. The sequencing here drew on peripheral blood, taken in the second trimester of pregnancy. The rearrangement links TRBV4-1 to TRBJ2-2; D not resolved. This clonotype was sampled from a female donor with multiple sclerosis, enrolled in a pregnancy study. In nucleotides, the CDR3 is TGCGCCAGCAGCCAGTTTGCGTATACCGGGGAGCTGTTTTTT. Translated, it gives CASSQFAYTGELFF.